The T cell receptor (beta chain) under discussion was sequenced for a study of blood T cells in healthy people across ages. The study's findings and limits: TCR beta diversity per million T cells fell roughly linearly with age. The unknown donor CMV status may have confounded expanded clonotype changes.

The CDR3 is made up of 15 amino acids. Trimming at V came to 8 bases and at J to 0 bases, leaving 8 bases not matched to a gene. In germline, CDR1 is SNHLY, CDR2 FYNNEI. The study isolated at least 6 million PBMCs from each sample. Alongside a J-beta primer mix, a sample-barcoded 5' primer served in a second PCR lasting 7 to 11 cycles. CDR3-containing paired-end reads numbered at least 2.5 million in each sample. From the 5' RACE reads, TCRdb called clonotypes with MiXCR, one entry per CDR3 protein. The data hold about a million distinct CDR3 sequences, with about 51% observed a single time. In the case of this clonotype: No antigen is known for it.

This rearrangement joins TRBV2 to TRBJ2-7; 9 bases map to TRBD2. The clonotype was recovered from a woman in her sixties in good health. Specimen: blood. DNA of the CDR3: TGTGCCAGCTATCCGGGACTAGCCAGCTCCTACGAGCAGTACTTC. It yields the protein CASYPGLASSYEQYF.